The 18 T cell receptor beta chains presented below share a single source sample, sequenced in a study of CD8 T cells in Susac syndrome. Reverse transcription of roughly 0.5 to 1 ug RNA used random hexamers. TCRdb redid the calling of the immunoSEQ multiplex PCR reads with MiXCR, one entry per CDR3 protein. The sample holds about 280,000 distinct CDR3 sequences; roughly 81% are singletons and the top ten take about 0.11%. Sequencing input: CD8+ T cells from PBMCs. These receptors came from a human donor with multiple sclerosis.

The chain is built from TRBV7-9 and TRBJ2-7, with D perhaps TRBD2 (5 bases). V was cut by 5 bases and J by 4 bases, with 27 bases left in between. CDR3 length: 18 amino acids. Germline V gene sequence: CDR1 SEHNR, CDR2 FQNEAQ (reference sequence). The CDR3 DNA reads as TGTGCCAGCAGCCCCCGGAAGCCTGGGCGAAGCGGAGCGTACGAGCAGTACTTC. The encoded protein is CASSPRKPGRSGAYEQYF.

The rearrangement links TRBV28 to TRBJ1-5, with TRBD1 matching 7 bases. The germline V gene encodes CDR1 MDHEN and CDR2 SYDVKM. Losses at the gene ends were 4 bases for V and 0 bases for J; bases not matched to a gene: 6. This CDR3 region has 16 residues. CDR3 protein: CASSSDREYSNQPQHF. The CDR3 region has the DNA TGTGCCAGCAGTTCCGACAGGGAATATAGCAATCAGCCCCAGCATTTT.

V usage is TRBV9 and J usage is TRBJ1-1, with a tentative D call TRBD1 (5 bases). The CDR3 contains 16 residues. V was clipped by 2 bases and J by 3 bases, with 17 bases between them. Germline V gene lookup returns CDR1 SGDLS and CDR2 YYNGEE. CDR3: CASSVSRGGGYTEAFF. CDR3 coding DNA: TGTGCCAGCAGCGTTTCACGCGGGGGGGGGTACACTGAAGCTTTCTTT. The variable domain in full, completed from reference TRBV9 and TRBJ1-1, reads DSGVTQTPKHLITATGQRVTLRCSPRSGDLSVYWYQQSLDQGLQFLIQYYNGEERAKGNILERFSAQQFPDLHSELNLSSLELGDSALYFCASSVSRGGGYTEAFFGQGTRLTVV.

V gene TRBV20-1 combines with J gene TRBJ2-1, with 14 bases fitting TRBD2. The CDR3 is made up of 15 amino acids. V lost 6 bases to trimming and J lost 8 bases; unmatched junction nucleotides: 9. CDR1 is DFQATT, CDR2 SNEGSKA, per germline (reference sequence). CDR3 sequence reads: CSAPHPGLAGDEQFF. The CDR3 bases are TGCAGTGCCCCCCATCCGGGACTAGCGGGAGATGAGCAGTTCTTC.

This chain connects TRBV12-3 or TRBV12-4 to TRBJ2-3; 8 bases agree with TRBD2. This CDR3 is 14 amino acids long. The V and J ends lost 6 bases and 2 bases, in that order; junction bases with no gene match: 4. This CDR3 reads CASSPGGATDTQYF. The CDR3 DNA sequence: TGTGCCAGCAGCCCGGGGGGGGCCACAGATACGCAGTATTTT.

The J gene is TRBJ2-5, the V gene TRBV29-1; D is unclear. Looked up from germline, CDR1 is SQVTM and CDR2 is ANQGSEA. This CDR3 has 12 amino acids. V shed 5 bases and J shed 5 bases, with 12 bases lying between them. The CDR3 reads CSVHPSPETQYF. CDR3 DNA: TGCAGCGTTCACCCCAGCCCCGAGACCCAGTACTTC.

This chain joins TRBV5-5 and TRBJ2-7, with 8 bases that match TRBD1. Germline V gene sequence: CDR1 SGHKS, CDR2 YYEKEE (reference sequence). With 0 bases clipped from V and 3 bases from J, the junction kept 8 bases outside the gene matches. This CDR3 contains 16 residues. CDR3 sequence: CASSLGGGQGSYEQYF. The CDR3 nucleotides read TGTGCCAGCAGCTTGGGAGGAGGACAGGGTAGCTACGAGCAGTACTTC.

This CDR3 reads CASSFGQTYGYTF. CDR3 in DNA: TGTGCCAGCAGTTTCGGACAGACCTATGGCTACACCTTC. This chain uses TRBV27 with TRBJ1-2; a possible D gene is TRBD1 (6 bases). CDR3 length: 13 residues. Germline assignment: CDR1 MNHEY and CDR2 SMNVEV (reference sequence). V lost 3 bases and J 4 bases, leaving 9 bases between the germline ends.

The V call is TRBV11-1, the J call TRBJ2-1; TRBD2 might be the D (6 bases). The germline V gene has CDR1 SGHAT and CDR2 FQDESV (reference sequence). This CDR3 is built from 16 residues. Trimming removed 2 bases from V and 2 bases from J, with 13 bases in between. The CDR3, as DNA: TGTGCCAGCAGCTTAATTTCGGGAGTAGCCTACAATGAGCAGTTCTTC. The encoded protein is CASSLISGVAYNEQFF.

The rearrangement uses TRBV30 and TRBJ1-6; D call uncertain. V was cut by 5 bases and J by 1 base, with 9 bases left in between. Per germline, CDR1 GTSNPN and CDR2 SVGIG (reference sequence). The CDR3 contains 14 residues. CDR3 coding DNA: TGTGCCTGGCGCCCCGGGTCCTATAATTCACCCCTCCACTTT. Protein: CAWRPGSYNSPLHF.

This chain uses TRBV9 with TRBJ1-1; tentatively, D is TRBD1 (6 bases). The CDR3 has 14 amino acids. Germline loops: CDR1 SGDLS, CDR2 YYNGEE. V was cut by 2 bases and J by 1 base, with 9 bases left in between. This chain's CDR3 is CASSVGTKNTEAFF. The CDR3 DNA follows: TGTGCCAGCAGCGTGGGGACAAAGAACACTGAAGCTTTCTTT. Supplemented by reference TRBV9 and TRBJ1-1, the full variable domain reads DSGVTQTPKHLITATGQRVTLRCSPRSGDLSVYWYQQSLDQGLQFLIQYYNGEERAKGNILERFSAQQFPDLHSELNLSSLELGDSALYFCASSVGTKNTEAFFGQGTRLTVV.

This chain uses TRBV30 with TRBJ2-3, with 10 bases identical to TRBD2. Germline V gene sequence: CDR1 GTSNPN, CDR2 SVGIG (reference sequence). With 3 bases clipped from V and 8 bases from J, the junction kept 11 bases outside the gene matches. CDR3 length: 15 residues. This CDR3 reads CAWRLSSGSGATQYF. The CDR3, as DNA: TGTGCCTGGAGGTTGTCTAGCGGGAGCGGGGCTACGCAGTATTTT.

The chain carries TRBV6-5 and TRBJ1-5; 7 bases are a match to TRBD1. The CDR3 consists of 13 residues. V lost 4 bases to trimming and J lost 4 bases; unmatched junction nucleotides: 1. Germline V gene data show CDR1 as MNHEY and CDR2 as SVGAGI. The CDR3 DNA reads as TGTGCCAGCAGTTCGGGACAGAATCAGCCCCAGCATTTT. It translates to CASSSGQNQPQHF.

The chain has TRBV5-6 and TRBJ2-6, with D unclear. The length of the CDR3 is 19 residues. Germline CDR1 is SGHDT and CDR2 is YYEEEE. V was trimmed by 2 bases and J by 0 bases, leaving 18 bases between them. CDR3 protein: CASSFGDGFVPSGANVLTF. The CDR3 nucleotides are TGTGCCAGCAGCTTCGGAGACGGATTCGTCCCCTCTGGGGCCAACGTCCTGACTTTC.

V usage is TRBV4-1 and J usage is TRBJ2-7, with 7 bases fitting TRBD2. Germline V gene lookup returns CDR1 MGHRA and CDR2 YSYEKL. The CDR3 is made up of 15 amino acids. The ends lost 2 bases at V and 4 bases at J; junction bases unmatched: 8. Here the CDR3 DNA reads TGCGCCAGCAGCCAAAAGCGGGAACTGGTGTACGAGCAGTACTTC. Its protein product is CASSQKRELVYEQYF.

The chain couples TRBV30 to TRBJ2-3; D is tentatively TRBD1 or TRBD2 (5 bases each). V gave up 3 bases and J gave up 8 bases, with 12 bases separating them. This CDR3 is built from 12 residues. The germline V gene has CDR1 GTSNPN and CDR2 SVGIG (reference sequence). This CDR3 reads CAWSPRGGTQYF. CDR3 DNA sequence: TGTGCCTGGAGCCCGAGGGGTGGTACGCAGTATTTT.

The J gene is TRBJ2-1, the V gene TRBV27, with 8 bases matching TRBD2. The CDR3 is made up of 15 amino acids. V gave up 5 bases and J gave up 6 bases; unmatched junction bases: 9. Germline V gene sequence: CDR1 MNHEY, CDR2 SMNVEV (reference sequence). For the CDR3, the DNA is TGTGCCAGCAGTCCGGGAGGGCCTGGCCCCAATGAGCAGTTCTTC. As protein: CASSPGGPGPNEQFF.

CDR3 DNA sequence: TGTGCCAGCATGCCCCGGACTAGCGGGTTTTACAATGAGCAGTTCTTC. Translated, it gives CASMPRTSGFYNEQFF. This chain connects TRBV2 to TRBJ2-1, with 11 bases identical to TRBD2. This CDR3 comprises 16 residues. After removal of 7 bases from V and 4 bases from J, the junction contained 9 bases not matched to a gene. The germline V gene has CDR1 SNHLY and CDR2 FYNNEI.